This section outlines one TCR beta chain sequence together with its context. It lacks a known antigen. No base qualities exist here, and no much larger clone lies one base off it. The data originate from a study of CD8+CD57+ T cells in acquired aplastic anemia (dated by TCRdb to the late 2010s). For the wider study: Extracted DNA from sorted CD4+ and CD8+ cells averaged around 3.3 ug, ranging from roughly 0.2 to 30 ug. A CD8+CD57+ expansion meant a frequency higher than the mean frequency seen in healthy subjects. Study-level results and caveats: Between patients and healthy controls, no significant difference in CD8+ Simpson's diversity was found (P=0.060). Although roughly 30 CD8+ CDR3 sequences were shared by patients and controls, these sequences appeared highly expressed in patients and within the immunodominant clones of patients.

Genomic DNA served as template for TCR beta VDJ combination and CDR3 sequence profiling. An Illumina HiSeq 2000 was used for TCR repertoire sequencing. The study's own analysis went as follows. TRBV/TRBJ rearrangement plots, CDR3 size and DJ length profiles, and Simpson's diversity index were used to evaluate the repertoires. The most abundant DNA sequence in the deep sequencing data was defined as the immunodominant clone. CDR3 amino acid sequences were checked for sharing across subjects and were also compared against the VDJdb database and published repertoires. TCRdb passed the public sequencing reads through fastp at Q25 and MiXCR, retaining productive beta sequences. Identical CDR3 proteins give one entry, which carries the most common genes and DNA. These V and J calls derive from TCRdb rather than the authors' analysis. In this sample the table shows 160,000 or so distinct CDR3 sequences, 65% to 75% of which occur a single time. Clones ranked in the top ten supply roughly half of the sample.

The patients picked for sequencing were ones in whom flow cytometry had shown an expansion of CD8+CD57+ cells. Severe acquired aplastic anemia was diagnosed in all patients according to International Study of Aplastic Anemia and Agranulocytosis and Camitta criteria. No patient had received any therapy when blood was sampled. In the study, sorted CD4+ and CD8+ blood T cells from patients with severe aplastic anemia and from healthy subjects underwent deep sequencing of TCR repertoires. In the USA, patient enrollment took place under clinicaltrials.gov protocols 00001620, 01623167, 00001397, 00071045, 00081523 and 00961064. Ficoll-Paque density gradient centrifugation was used to isolate peripheral blood mononuclear cells. Before DNA was extracted, CD4+ and CD8+ T cells were sorted using either FACS or magnetic beads. The CDR3 goes from the cysteine to the phenylalanine over 12 residues. Of all the DNA, just the CDR3 is kept, 36 bases in frame from base 1. In the germline V gene, CDR1 corresponds to KGHDR and CDR2 to SFDVKD. Trimming at the junction amounts to 10 bases on V and 2 bases on J, and the germline ends lie 8 bases apart.

Material: sorted CD4+, CD8+, or CD8+CD57+ T cells (not recorded which) from PBMCs. The sequence links TRBV24-1 to TRBJ2-1, with TRBD2 perhaps the D gene, on 6 matching bases. The sequence came from a human donor with aplastic anemia. The CDR3 corresponds to CATAGPYNEQFF. The nucleotide sequence reads as follows: TGTGCCACGGCGGGGCCCTACAATGAGCAGTTCTTC.